The clone carrying this TCR beta chain was counted a few times. The antigen is not known. TRBV12-4/TRBJ1-2 clonotypes were amplified with adaptor-ligated barcode primers. TCRdb re-derived calls from the multiplex PCR reads in MiXCR, one entry per CDR3 protein. The sample lists 250 or so distinct CDR3 sequences; 38% were seen once. Naive CD4+ T cells were purified with Tregs depleted by CD25. Points from the study as a whole: Tumor memory CD4+ T cell TCR gene usage clustered with blood and lymph node memory CD4+ cells and lymph node naive CD4+ cells. Naive CD4+ cells shared around an eighth of tumor Treg sequences.

V was clipped by 8 bases and J by 5 bases; unmatched bases: 8. This CDR3 is built from 13 residues. The specimen was naive CD4+ T cells sorted from blood. As to subset: naive CD4+ T cells, CD4+CD45RA+CD25-. This sequence was found in a female donor with breast cancer. The chain carries TRBV12-3 or TRBV12-4 and TRBJ1-2, with 7 bases identical to TRBD1. CDR3 sequence reads: CASYGTDPYGYTF. CDR3 DNA sequence: TGTGCCAGCTACGGGACAGATCCTTATGGCTACACCTTC.